This T cell receptor beta chain was documented in a study of blood T cell repertoires in COVID-19. The overall study: The study drew acute and convalescent COVID-19 samples from the United States, Italy and Spain. T cells, B-cell-depleted T cells, or PBMCs provided the cDNA or gDNA that served as material.

V was shortened by 1 base and J by 1 base, with 20 bases between the two germline ends. Germline CDR1 and CDR2: LGHNA and YNFKEQ. CDR3 length equals 19 residues. The authors' processing: It was from reference gene primer amplification that nucleated cell counts were estimated. This table comes from immunoSEQ multiplex PCR, and its TCRdb copy is limited to in-frame clones, with some not included. That table is the source of V, J and clone size, and D and trimming were worked out from the DNA. The repertoire includes roughly 110,000 clones, about nine tenths of them detected once, and roughly 1.2% sits in the top ten.

This sequence originates from a woman in her twenties or thirties with acute or convalescent COVID-19. Sequencing input: peripheral blood. The rearrangement uses TRBV4-2 and TRBJ2-1, with D possibly being TRBD1 (6 bases). The CDR3: CASSQAPITGWVSYNEQFF. The CDR3 DNA sequence: TGTGCCAGCAGCCAAGCGCCCATAACAGGGTGGGTGTCCTACAATGAGCAGTTCTTC.